This T cell receptor beta chain was sequenced during a study of cytomegalovirus exposure and HLA in healthy donors. Study conclusions and caveats: Certain indistinguishable V segments, among them TRBV6-2 and TRBV6-3, were excluded. The classifier, whose performance was assessed in both the original and validation cohorts, reportedly diagnosed cytomegalovirus status with high specificity and sensitivity. Another analysis was done later, and it associated approximately 18,000 TCR beta sequences with HLA alleles at 0.05 false discovery rate.

PCR was performed using 60 Vbeta and 13 Jbeta primers. Measured with immunoSEQ multiplex PCR; TCRdb has only the in-frame clones, and not every one. The repertoire includes some 190,000 clones, around 77% of them detected once, and 1.9% sits in the top ten. The donors gave bone marrow, and they were healthy. Points on this clone: Its antigen is not known.

V lost 5 bases and J lost 3; bases outside the gene matches: 7. This CDR3 is built from 17 residues. Germline lookup yields CDR1 SEHNR and CDR2 FQNEAQ (reference sequence). The source is a young woman in good health and CMV-seronegative. The specimen sequenced was PBMCs. The chain links TRBV7-9 to TRBJ2-6; TRBD1 agrees at 10 bases. The CDR3 spells CASSPGQGVGGANVLTF. The DNA for the CDR3 is TGTGCCAGCAGCCCCGGACAGGGGGTAGGTGGGGCCAACGTCCTGACTTTC.